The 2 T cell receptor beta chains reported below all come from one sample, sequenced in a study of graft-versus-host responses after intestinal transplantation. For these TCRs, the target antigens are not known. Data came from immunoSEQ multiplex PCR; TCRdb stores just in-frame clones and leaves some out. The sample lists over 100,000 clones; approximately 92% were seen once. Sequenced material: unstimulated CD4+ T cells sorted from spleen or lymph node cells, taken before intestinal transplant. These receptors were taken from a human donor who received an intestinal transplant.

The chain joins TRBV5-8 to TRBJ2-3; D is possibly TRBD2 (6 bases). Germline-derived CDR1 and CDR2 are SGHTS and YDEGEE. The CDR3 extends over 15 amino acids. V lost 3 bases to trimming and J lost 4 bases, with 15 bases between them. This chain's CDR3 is CASSSSPGEADTQYF. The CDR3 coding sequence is TGTGCCAGCAGCTCGTCCCCCGGGGAGGCAGATACGCAGTATTTT.

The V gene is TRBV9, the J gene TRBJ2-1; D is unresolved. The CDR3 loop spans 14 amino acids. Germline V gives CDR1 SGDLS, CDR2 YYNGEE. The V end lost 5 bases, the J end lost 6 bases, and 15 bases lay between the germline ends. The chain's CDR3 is CASRATETCNEQFF. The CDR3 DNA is TGTGCCAGCAGGGCAACAGAGACCTGCAATGAGCAGTTCTTC.